The rows below give T cell receptor beta chains drawn from one sample of a study of regulatory T cells in long-lasting Graves disease. Via MiXCR, TCRdb re-called the multiplex PCR reads, giving one row per CDR3 protein. The sample includes around 500,000 distinct CDR3 sequences, 12% seen only once; the top ten take about 8.9%. This sample also appeared in a second study, on T cells in Graves' hyperthyroidism and ophthalmopathy.

The source material was peripheral blood mononuclear cells (PBMCs), sampled at new diagnosis, from a patient treated with antithyroid drugs. These receptors were collected from a woman in her 30s with Graves disease. Both conserved end residues are trimmed from each CDR3. The order of the fields is V gene, J gene, CDR3 protein.

v_call: TRBV25-1; j_call: TRBJ2-2; cdr3_aa: ASSGAYRGSNTGELF
v_call: TRBV19; j_call: TRBJ2-1; cdr3_aa: ASSFTGGLDLNEQF
v_call: TRBV7-3; j_call: TRBJ2-2; cdr3_aa: ASSSQYSGELF
v_call: TRBV28; j_call: TRBJ2-5; cdr3_aa: ASSLPQGQLQETQY
v_call: TRBV20-1; j_call: TRBJ1-2; cdr3_aa: SARAGGLNYGYT
v_call: TRBV7-9; j_call: TRBJ2-2; cdr3_aa: ASSFGQAELF
v_call: TRBV28; j_call: TRBJ1-1; cdr3_aa: ASSSHGQQKRAEAF
v_call: TRBV30; j_call: TRBJ1-6; cdr3_aa: AWSEGGSAALPLSSYNSPLH
v_call: TRBV25-1; j_call: TRBJ2-6; cdr3_aa: ASSEWGTGANVLT
v_call: TRBV3-1; j_call: TRBJ1-1; cdr3_aa: ASKKAGGQRSGAF
v_call: TRBV7-9; j_call: TRBJ2-5; cdr3_aa: ASSLVAYQETQY
v_call: TRBV11-1; j_call: TRBJ2-5; cdr3_aa: ASRLAGNIQETQY
v_call: TRBV28; j_call: TRBJ2-4; cdr3_aa: ASRSNRLGTKNIQY
v_call: TRBV7-9; j_call: TRBJ1-1; cdr3_aa: ASSSRTGVNTEAF
v_call: TRBV2; j_call: TRBJ1-1; cdr3_aa: ASSGSGGEAF
v_call: TRBV6-2/TRBV6-3; j_call: TRBJ2-1; cdr3_aa: ASSLLAVNANNEQF
v_call: TRBV18; j_call: TRBJ1-5; cdr3_aa: ASSRGGQGSNQPQH
v_call: TRBV20-1; j_call: TRBJ2-7; cdr3_aa: SARDFDIGSYEQY
v_call: TRBV19; j_call: TRBJ2-3; cdr3_aa: ASSSRGTLADTQY
v_call: TRBV12-5; j_call: TRBJ1-1; cdr3_aa: ASVGRGVTEAF
v_call: TRBV20-1; j_call: TRBJ2-3; cdr3_aa: SGERGRGTDTQY
v_call: TRBV11-2; j_call: TRBJ2-5; cdr3_aa: ASSPGTSGRNQETQY
v_call: TRBV2; j_call: TRBJ2-3; cdr3_aa: ASGKDTSTDTQY
v_call: TRBV11-3; j_call: TRBJ2-2; cdr3_aa: ASSLDPGIGELF
v_call: TRBV18; j_call: TRBJ2-3; cdr3_aa: ASSPSAGVRTDTQY
v_call: TRBV11-2; j_call: TRBJ1-2; cdr3_aa: ASSFARISRTESRGYT
v_call: TRBV20-1; j_call: TRBJ1-4; cdr3_aa: SAATGNEKLF
v_call: TRBV28; j_call: TRBJ1-1; cdr3_aa: ASSYRGEGSEAF
v_call: TRBV19; j_call: TRBJ2-1; cdr3_aa: ASSVGEIYNEQF
v_call: TRBV27; j_call: TRBJ1-5; cdr3_aa: ASSFQQTVQPQH
v_call: TRBV28; j_call: TRBJ2-7; cdr3_aa: ASRPFKGSWSEQY
v_call: TRBV6-1; j_call: TRBJ2-3; cdr3_aa: ASSEIRAWVAGGNTDTQY
v_call: TRBV4-1; j_call: TRBJ2-3; cdr3_aa: ASSPHRKVLPQY
v_call: TRBV19; j_call: TRBJ1-5; cdr3_aa: ASRTGARDQPQH
v_call: TRBV7-2; j_call: TRBJ2-1; cdr3_aa: ASSWDKGTSGYNEQF
v_call: TRBV19; j_call: TRBJ2-2; cdr3_aa: ASRPSGIAGELF
v_call: TRBV18; j_call: TRBJ1-2; cdr3_aa: ASSPPESRYT
v_call: TRBV15; j_call: TRBJ2-3; cdr3_aa: ATSSTGATDTQY
v_call: TRBV30; j_call: TRBJ1-3; cdr3_aa: AWRAWADGVTIY
v_call: TRBV20-1; j_call: TRBJ2-1; cdr3_aa: SARDFVGRLEQF
v_call: TRBV4-1; j_call: TRBJ2-3; cdr3_aa: ASSQGLAGGVDTQY
v_call: TRBV9; j_call: TRBJ1-3; cdr3_aa: ASSVEGQGDTIY
v_call: TRBV4-3; j_call: TRBJ2-5; cdr3_aa: ASSQDLGVATQY
v_call: TRBV9; j_call: TRBJ2-2; cdr3_aa: ASSVLGGNTGELF
v_call: TRBV24-1; j_call: TRBJ1-5; cdr3_aa: ATSDRRAGGQPQH
v_call: TRBV6-4; j_call: TRBJ2-3; cdr3_aa: ASSQEPGRGTDTQY
v_call: TRBV2; j_call: TRBJ2-1; cdr3_aa: ASKDRHYNEQF
v_call: TRBV19; j_call: TRBJ2-5; cdr3_aa: ASSKGRDRETQY
v_call: TRBV10-3; j_call: TRBJ2-7; cdr3_aa: AISDQSGRVYEQY